These 2 T cell receptor beta chains were sequenced from one sample in a study of T cells after yellow fever vaccination. One entry per CDR3 protein results from TCRdb running MiXCR on the 5' RACE reads. The sample has 300,000 or so distinct CDR3 sequences, 10% to 15% seen once. Here the sequenced sample was CD4+ T cells sorted from PBMCs, taken 45 days after the yellow fever booster vaccination. The receptor source for this set is a man younger than 40 who received the YFV17D yellow fever vaccine.

Only a few counts were recorded for this clonotype. The chain links TRBV5-1 to TRBJ2-1; the D gene is possibly TRBD2 (5 bases). The CDR3 totals 15 residues. Germline-derived CDR1 and CDR2 are SGHRS and YFSETQ. V was clipped by 0 bases and J by 4 bases, with 11 bases between them. The CDR3 region is CASSLVSGPYNEQFF. CDR3 coding DNA: TGCGCCAGCAGCTTGGTGAGCGGCCCTTACAATGAGCAGTTCTTC.

The V and J genes are TRBV28 and TRBJ2-2; either TRBD1 or TRBD2 may fit D (5 bases each). Germline lookup yields CDR1 MDHEN and CDR2 SYDVKM. Trimming removed 7 bases from V and 0 bases from J, with 9 bases in between. This CDR3 region has 14 residues. For the CDR3, the DNA is TGTGCCAGCAAATGGGGGTCGAACACCGGGGAGCTGTTTTTT. Its protein product is CASKWGSNTGELFF. Looking up the rest from reference TRBV28 and TRBJ2-2 gives the full variable domain: DVKVTQSSRYLVKRTGEKVFLECVQDMDHENMFWYRQDPGLGLRLIYFSYDVKMKEKGDIPEGYSVSREKKERFSLILESASTNQTSMYLCASKWGSNTGELFFGEGSRLTVL.